A single sample is the source of the 9 T cell receptor beta chains below, sequenced in a study of CD8 T cells in Susac syndrome (dated by TCRdb to about 2019). The receptor library was made with the immunoSEQ multiplex PCR assay. RNA was extracted using the RNeasy kit, and about 0.45 to 1 ug of the RNA was reverse transcribed with random hexamers. TCRdb reanalyzed the raw reads on its own, using fastp at Q25 for trimming and MiXCR for clone calling, and kept in-frame beta chains. Under each unique CDR3 protein, matching rows form one entry showing the most common genes and DNA. Within this sample are 300,000 or so distinct CDR3 sequences, with around 92% of them counted one time only. The ten biggest clones cover 0.06% to 0.075% of the sample. The sequenced material came from CD4+ T cells from PBMCs. These receptors came from a human donor with multiple sclerosis.

This clonotype was counted a single time. The chain carries TRBV27 and TRBJ1-2; the D gene is possibly TRBD1 (6 bases). V gave up 5 bases and J gave up 4 bases, with 20 bases separating them. The germline V gene has CDR1 MNHEY and CDR2 SMNVEV (reference sequence). The CDR3 loop spans 16 amino acids. CDR3: CASSRTAGSTLYGYTF. The CDR3 DNA is TGTGCCAGCAGTCGGACAGCGGGCTCCACTCTCTATGGCTACACCTTC.

In nucleotides, the CDR3 is TGTGCCAGCAGCTTAGATCATTGGGATTTCACTGAAGCTTTCTTT. It is translated as CASSLDHWDFTEAFF. The genes are TRBV7-2 and TRBJ1-1; D call uncertain. Trimming took off 1 base at V and 4 bases at J, with 13 bases between the two ends. The CDR3 has 15 residues. Germline assignment: CDR1 SGHTA and CDR2 FQGNSA.

The chain employs TRBV5-1 and TRBJ1-1; TRBD1 might be the D (5 bases). CDR1 SGHRS and CDR2 YFSETQ come from the germline V gene. The CDR3 length is 14 residues. V lost 1 base and J lost 4, with 11 bases in between. DNA of the CDR3: TGCGCCAGCAGCTTGACAGGTAGAAGCACTGAAGCTTTCTTT. Amino acid sequence: CASSLTGRSTEAFF.

This chain uses TRBV30 with TRBJ2-2, with D perhaps TRBD1 (5 bases). The germline V gene encodes CDR1 GTSNPN and CDR2 SVGIG (reference sequence). The CDR3 has 11 residues. V dropped 8 bases and J dropped 7 bases, with 11 bases sitting between them. The CDR3 here is CAGARVGELFF. The CDR3 coding sequence is TGTGCCGGGGCTCGGGTCGGGGAGCTGTTTTTT. The variable domain in full, completed from reference TRBV30 and TRBJ2-2, reads SQTIHQWPATLVQPVGSPLSLECTVEGTSNPNLYWYRQAAGRGLQLLFYSVGIGQISSEVPQNLSASRPQDRQFILSSKKLLLSDSGFYLCAGARVGELFFGEGSRLTVL.

This chain joins TRBV29-1 and TRBJ2-1; no clear D. V was cut by 0 bases and J by 10 bases, with 10 bases left in between. Per the germline V gene, CDR1 is SQVTM and CDR2 is ANQGSEA. The CDR3 contains 12 residues. The CDR3 bases are TGCAGCGTTGAAGAAGGAAGGGTGGAGCAGTTCTTC. Translation gives CSVEEGRVEQFF.

The rearrangement links TRBV29-1 to TRBJ2-1; D remains ambiguous. V lost 6 bases to trimming and J lost 7 bases, with 16 bases between them. The V gene's germline CDR1 is SQVTM and CDR2 ANQGSEA. The CDR3 is 13 residues long. Here the CDR3 DNA reads TGCAGCGTGGGCTACAGAAACGGGAATGAGCAGTTCTTC. It specifies CSVGYRNGNEQFF.

This CDR3 is CASSLQVSTDTQYF. In DNA, the CDR3 is TGTGCCAGCAGCCTACAGGTCAGCACAGATACGCAGTATTTT. This chain joins TRBV9 and TRBJ2-3, with D possibly being TRBD1 (5 bases). Germline CDR1 and CDR2: SGDLS and YYNGEE. Trimming shortened V by 4 bases and J by 0 bases, and 9 bases separated the two germline ends. The CDR3 totals 14 residues.

The chain has TRBV29-1 and TRBJ1-4; unclear D gene. CDR1 and CDR2 (germline): SQVTM, ANQGSEA. CDR3 length: 13 amino acids. The V end lost 4 bases, the J end lost 3 bases, and 9 bases lay between the germline ends. CDR3 residues: CSVVGVANEKLFF. CDR3 nucleotide sequence: TGCAGCGTTGTTGGGGTCGCTAATGAAAAACTGTTTTTT.

CDR3 loop: CAIEAGDWRTDTQYF. CDR3 nucleotides: TGTGCCATTGAGGCGGGGGACTGGCGCACAGATACGCAGTATTTT. The chain links TRBV6-6 to TRBJ2-3; 7 bases are a match to TRBD2. With V trimmed by 10 bases and J by 1 base, 11 bases remained unmatched. CDR3 length: 15 residues. Per germline, CDR1 MNHNY and CDR2 SVGAGI (reference sequence).